This T cell receptor beta chain stems from a study of blood T cell repertoires in COVID-19. Study at large: Collection of acute and convalescent COVID-19 samples took place in the United States, Italy and Spain. PBMCs, B-cell-depleted T cells, or T cells provided the cDNA or gDNA that made up the material.

The sample holds many counts of this clone. Germline V CDR1 and CDR2: SGHTA, FQGNSA. This CDR3 region has 15 residues. Trimming shortened V by 5 bases and J by 0 bases, and 13 bases separated the two germline ends. In the original workflow: Scientists estimated how many nucleated cells there were by amplifying reference gene primers. TCRdb keeps only in-frame clones here, not all; method: immunoSEQ multiplex PCR. Clonal size and the V and J genes are those of that table, whereas D and trimming came from the DNA. This table holds under 250,000 clones, approximately 85% found once. The gene calls are TRBV7-2 and TRBJ1-1; no firm D call. Sequencing was done on a sample of peripheral blood. The clonotype was recovered from a woman in her seventies with acute or convalescent COVID-19. The CDR3 is CASSTQGGVNTEAFF. The CDR3 region has the DNA TGTGCCAGCAGCACCCAAGGAGGTGTGAACACTGAAGCTTTCTTT.